This section outlines one T cell receptor (beta chain) sequence together with its context. Other nucleotide sequences from this sample produce the same CDR3. The CDR3 covers 14 residues. V lost 0 bases and J 0 bases, leaving 6 bases between the germline ends. CDR1 SGHRS and CDR2 YFSETQ come from the germline V gene. The sample originates from a study of blood T cell repertoires in COVID-19. The wider study: Recovered participants had two consecutive negative NP/OP PCR tests, healthcare professional clearance, or symptom resolution.

In terms of age and location, participants ranged from roughly 18 to 95 years and lived in about 25 US areas. Per the authors' pipeline: Estimates of nucleated cell counts were drawn from the amplification of reference gene primers. Some clones are missing from TCRdb's copy, which holds only in-frame ones; the method was immunoSEQ multiplex PCR. The V and J calls and the clone size are those of that table, but D and trimming were determined from the DNA. The table records 330,000 or so clones, 87% of them present only once. Sample: PBMCs or T cells enriched from blood (not recorded which). The receptor was derived from a man aged 35-49 years in a cohort exposed to, infected with or recovered from COVID-19 (not recorded which). The genes are TRBV5-1 and TRBJ1-1; no firm D call. CDR3 protein: CASSLGGMNTEAFF. The CDR3 nucleotides read TGCGCCAGCAGCTTGGGCGGAATGAACACTGAAGCTTTCTTT.